The rows below give T cell receptor beta chains drawn from one sample of a study of cytomegalovirus exposure and HLA in healthy donors. Data came from immunoSEQ multiplex PCR; TCRdb stores just in-frame clones and leaves some out. The sample holds about 57,000 clones; 90% to 95% are singletons and the top ten take around 5.5%. The sequencing input was PBMCs. The receptors were gathered from a woman younger than 35 in good health and CMV-seronegative. The CDR3 runs from the conserved cysteine through the conserved F or W. Each record gives: V gene, J gene, CDR3 protein.

v_call: TRBV5-1
j_call: TRBJ2-5
cdr3_aa: CASSEYLSGGEETQYF

v_call: TRBV5-5
j_call: TRBJ1-3
cdr3_aa: CASSADGNTIYF

v_call: TRBV5-6
j_call: TRBJ2-5
cdr3_aa: CASSPFRLASSETQYF

v_call: TRBV6-5
j_call: TRBJ1-4
cdr3_aa: CASSLQGSNEKLFF

v_call: TRBV30
j_call: TRBJ1-2
cdr3_aa: CAWSVGRRTGHGYTF

v_call: TRBV5-1
j_call: TRBJ1-5
cdr3_aa: CASSLEGQDHQPQHF

v_call: TRBV11-3
j_call: TRBJ1-2
cdr3_aa: CASSSRRGAQRDYGYTF

v_call: TRBV6-6
j_call: TRBJ1-2
cdr3_aa: CASSYSGFGGDYGYTF

v_call: TRBV11-3
j_call: TRBJ2-2
cdr3_aa: CASSLGVRGTGELFF

v_call: TRBV6-1
j_call: TRBJ2-1
cdr3_aa: CASSEAVEGGYNEQFF

v_call: TRBV4-1
j_call: TRBJ2-2
cdr3_aa: CASTDRERWITGELFF

v_call: TRBV5-1
j_call: TRBJ2-7
cdr3_aa: CASSRGGTYEQYF

v_call: TRBV27
j_call: TRBJ1-4
cdr3_aa: CASTKGTGDEKLFF

v_call: TRBV29-1
j_call: TRBJ2-1
cdr3_aa: CSVDFPGRFNEQFF

v_call: TRBV5-1
j_call: TRBJ1-2
cdr3_aa: CASSLVGSGETYGYTF

v_call: TRBV6-4
j_call: TRBJ2-3
cdr3_aa: CASSDGAGGGDTQYF

v_call: TRBV4-3
j_call: TRBJ2-6
cdr3_aa: CASSQMTGSGANVLTF

v_call: TRBV9
j_call: TRBJ2-1
cdr3_aa: CASAGNEQFF

v_call: TRBV11-2
j_call: TRBJ2-1
cdr3_aa: CASSLPGGPYNEQFF

v_call: TRBV6-4
j_call: TRBJ2-5
cdr3_aa: CASSDFARDRVVQETQYF

v_call: TRBV5-6
j_call: TRBJ2-5
cdr3_aa: CASSFSFWQGAQYF

v_call: TRBV27
j_call: TRBJ2-7
cdr3_aa: CASSLSGDYEQYF

v_call: TRBV12-5
j_call: TRBJ2-1
cdr3_aa: CASGNTGVAGPYNEQFF

v_call: TRBV2
j_call: TRBJ1-2
cdr3_aa: CASQVGREYGYTF

v_call: TRBV4-1
j_call: TRBJ1-6
cdr3_aa: CASSQVLGTGTSPLHF

v_call: TRBV10-1
j_call: TRBJ1-5
cdr3_aa: CASSEGGQGSNQPQHF

v_call: TRBV19
j_call: TRBJ1-1
cdr3_aa: CASIVPGQGAGTEAFF

v_call: TRBV29-1
j_call: TRBJ1-3
cdr3_aa: CSVEDLVGRRGNTIYF

v_call: TRBV7-9
j_call: TRBJ1-1
cdr3_aa: CASSLGTGTTEAFF

v_call: TRBV5-5
j_call: TRBJ2-2
cdr3_aa: CASSLGTGDYTGELFF

v_call: TRBV15
j_call: TRBJ2-1
cdr3_aa: CATSTRLAGDYNEQFF

v_call: TRBV7-8
j_call: TRBJ1-1
cdr3_aa: CASSLTLDRAWYEAFF

v_call: TRBV4-1
j_call: TRBJ2-7
cdr3_aa: CASSSDRGFSYEQYF

v_call: TRBV2
j_call: TRBJ2-1
cdr3_aa: CASRADSNNEQFF

v_call: TRBV5-1
j_call: TRBJ2-3
cdr3_aa: CASSLAGTGGQDTQYF

v_call: TRBV9
j_call: TRBJ1-6
cdr3_aa: CASSSSGVDNSPLHF

v_call: TRBV19
j_call: TRBJ2-3
cdr3_aa: CASSIGPRGQGDTQYF

v_call: TRBV27
j_call: TRBJ2-1
cdr3_aa: CASSLGGIYNEQFF

v_call: TRBV6-1
j_call: TRBJ1-1
cdr3_aa: CASSEARGTEAFF

v_call: TRBV11-2
j_call: TRBJ2-2
cdr3_aa: CASSPRTGLNTGELFF

v_call: TRBV5-4
j_call: TRBJ1-1
cdr3_aa: CASSLSGSPLDTEAFF

v_call: TRBV6-5
j_call: TRBJ1-6
cdr3_aa: CASSGAQNSPLHF

v_call: TRBV19
j_call: TRBJ2-1
cdr3_aa: CASSIRTTTYNEQFF

v_call: TRBV7-9
j_call: TRBJ1-2
cdr3_aa: CASSSTGAGDGYTF

v_call: TRBV11-2
j_call: TRBJ2-5
cdr3_aa: CASRRDSRRDGQETQYF

v_call: TRBV7-2
j_call: TRBJ1-1
cdr3_aa: CASSLGQANTEAFF

v_call: TRBV9
j_call: TRBJ2-3
cdr3_aa: CASRSGGGRTDTQYF

v_call: TRBV7-3
j_call: TRBJ2-1
cdr3_aa: CASSPDRGLGNEQFF

v_call: TRBV5-4
j_call: TRBJ1-3
cdr3_aa: CASSSGHPIGENTIYF

v_call: TRBV5-4
j_call: TRBJ2-1
cdr3_aa: CASNPGLNLNEQFF

v_call: TRBV11-3
j_call: TRBJ1-4
cdr3_aa: CASSLGEKLFF

v_call: TRBV19
j_call: TRBJ2-7
cdr3_aa: CASSITGSGSYEQYF

v_call: TRBV5-4
j_call: TRBJ1-1
cdr3_aa: CASSLDSQRAEAFF

v_call: TRBV2
j_call: TRBJ1-4
cdr3_aa: CASRAGARSEKLFF

v_call: TRBV5-6
j_call: TRBJ1-1
cdr3_aa: CASSWAPTGNTEAFF

v_call: TRBV9
j_call: TRBJ1-3
cdr3_aa: CASSVGEGYSGNTIYF

v_call: TRBV10-3
j_call: TRBJ2-1
cdr3_aa: CAISESWSGDDNEQFF

v_call: TRBV18
j_call: TRBJ2-2
cdr3_aa: CASSPLRITGELFF

v_call: TRBV5-6
j_call: TRBJ2-3
cdr3_aa: CASSLGWIAGDLSTDTQYF